This T cell receptor beta chain was identified in a study of cytomegalovirus exposure and HLA in healthy donors (dated by TCRdb to about 2017). At the level of the whole study: An earlier analysis of 587 of the donors reported approximately 280 Gb of sequence data and 117 million unique TCR beta sequences obtained from about 200 million T cells. Of the roughly 400 genotyped donors, roughly 76% were placed in the genetic ancestry cluster associated with self-reported Caucasian donors. Donor age, sex, ethnicity and CMV serostatus were compiled together with the repertoire data. A later analysis re-examined previously published TCR beta repertoires from more than 550 donors and added high-resolution HLA genotyping to investigate patterns of TCR occurrence. The study profiled the T cell repertoires of 500 to 800 subjects by immunosequencing and related them to cytomegalovirus serostatus. The study combined high-throughput TCR immunosequencing, statistical association of individual TCRs with disease status, and machine learning to predict cytomegalovirus infection status. All discovery cohort repertoires had been generated using a single sequencing platform. Typing coverage varied by locus: roughly 629-640 donors for A, B, C, DRB1 and DQB1; approximately 500 for DQA1; about 590 for DPA1; around 490 for DPB1. Class I and class II HLA loci were covered by the typing at four-digit resolution. About 280 gigabases of sequencing data and roughly 81 million unique TCR sequences made up an early release that covered 500 to 650 HLA-typed donors. A later genetic analysis used genome-wide SNP genotypes for about 65% of the roughly 700 donors, treating that subset as a discovery cohort. The aim of the study was to test whether cataloging public T cell receptors could identify signatures of past pathogen exposure. Among roughly 370 genotyped donors of the cohort, an average of around 240,000 unique TCR beta nucleotide sequences were sequenced per donor, around 20% of them non-productive. An earlier analysis of some 500 of the donors applied high-throughput TCR beta sequencing to assess whether each TCR beta V gene segment acted as functional or pseudogenic. In addition to the first cohort of 666 subjects, a separate validation cohort of 130 or so different subjects was used. About 5 DR-DQ haplotypes were handled as single units for association and clustering, since linkage in the cohort was strong. The later analysis used no new phenotypic data to find candidate immune exposures, relying instead on TCR beta sequences and their occurrence across donors. The paper as a whole reports these results and caveats: The classifier was reported to diagnose cytomegalovirus status with high specificity and sensitivity in both the original cohort and the validation cohort. Broadly in line with IMGT annotations, most TCR beta V segments showed up in productive rearrangements about 90% or about 30% of the time in an earlier analysis of approximately 600 of the donors. The 87-base-pair reads could not distinguish some IMGT-functional V segments, including TRBV6-2 and TRBV6-3, so those segments were excluded. A few of the identified cytomegalovirus-associated TCR beta chains were confirmed in vitro to be specific for cytomegalovirus antigens. When HLA alleles, especially DR and DQ, strongly co-occurred, TCR associations were difficult to assign to individual alleles. A further reported finding was that TCR beta sequences accurately predicted the HLA-A and HLA-B alleles for most subjects in the first cohort. A later analysis associated 17,000 or so TCR beta sequences with specific HLA alleles at a false discovery rate of 0.05. Immune exposure information for the cohort was limited to CMV serostatus. A total of about 180 TCR beta chains were listed by the study as associated with cytomegalovirus. In a later analysis, TCR association rates were found to vary across HLA loci, with the most associated TCRs seen for DRB1 alleles and the fewest for HLA-C alleles. It was suggested by the authors that the approach could potentially be generalized to other disease states and immunological phenotypes. Linkage disequilibrium might explain the correlated functional status among segregating V segments, but an unknown experimental factor could not be ruled out. The presence/absence analyses assumed that sequencing depth was roughly uniform across donors, and that assumption may not be true. This cohort had only TCR beta chains sequenced, and the lack of alpha or paired-chain data limited which features could be detected. A later genetic analysis reported fewer N-insertions in productive TCRs among donors in an Asian-associated ancestry cluster than the roughly 700-donor mean. A later analysis found that most CMV-associated TCR beta chains appeared HLA-restricted, with HLA associations seemingly driven largely by CMV exposure. A later genetic analysis associated a missense DCLRE1C variant with V-gene and J-gene trimming of TCR beta chains, and an independent cohort replicated the association. A later analysis found that HLA-associated TCR beta chains were more clonally expanded and had lower generation probabilities than equally common non-associated chains. Most TCR sequences were seen in very few donors, while some public TCRs were found in many individuals. Roughly 15 rarely observed V segments, including chromosome 9 orphons, were excluded from the earlier analysis of some 590 of the donors because counts were too low. A later analysis reported that several top co-occurrence clusters appeared linked to parvovirus B19, influenza, CMV and Epstein-Barr virus. HLA typing was unavailable for some donors at each locus, so association tests used only the typed subset. A group of highly shared sequence variants was considered likely to be a technical artifact of the sequencing pipeline.

Receptor amplification or capture employed the immunoSEQ multiplex PCR assay. A mixture of 60 forward primers for TCR Vbeta segments and 13 reverse primers for TCR Jbeta segments was used in the multiplex PCR. The CDR3 region of rearranged TCR beta genes was amplified from genomic DNA with a multiplex PCR assay. The amplified TCR beta libraries were sequenced on the Illumina HiSeq System as 87-base-pair reads. Per the source publication's procedure: A later analysis counted approximately 84 million unique TCR beta chains across the 550 to 700 repertoires, and some 12 million of these chains were shared by at least two donors. Raw reads were error-corrected and collapsed into unique sequences by a nearest-neighbor algorithm in which closely related sequences were merged to remove PCR and sequencing errors. CDR3 sequences were aligned to IMGT reference sequences to assign V, D and J gene segments. For a sequence to be retained, at least a six-nucleotide match to both a V gene segment and a J gene segment was required. A rearrangement was called productive if the CDR3 had no stop codons and remained in frame with V and J, and every other rearrangement was called non-productive. Following IMGT convention, CDR3 was defined as the stretch from the second conserved V-encoded cysteine to the conserved J-encoded phenylalanine. The earlier analysis of a few hundred of the donors excluded any sequence lacking an unambiguous match to a single V gene segment. In an earlier analysis of 450 to 750 of the donors, a V segment was called functional when productive rearrangements were above 56.7%, and segregating when the standard deviation between donors exceeded 5%. A statistical classification framework was built to diagnose cytomegalovirus status from the catalog of TCR beta chain sequences. V and J gene assignment, in a later analysis, came from comparing TCR nucleotide sequences with IMGT/GENE-DB human TR gene sequences. A later analysis assigned CDR3 sequences and most-parsimonious VDJ recombination scenarios with the TCRdist pipeline. In a later analysis, each TCR beta chain was defined by its CDR3 amino acid sequence together with its V-gene family, and reads without a unique V-gene family were excluded. In a later analysis, 500 to 650 highly shared, low-generation-probability nucleotide sequences were removed to address suspected cross-contamination and a sequencing artifact. In a later analysis, a clonal expansion index was calculated for each public chain from normalized within-repertoire ranks of inferred template counts. A later analysis computed generation probabilities with a VDJ recombination model fitted to out-of-frame rearrangements, and checked the results against IGoR. Hypergeometric tests were used in a later analysis to score TCR-TCR, TCR-HLA and TCR-CMV co-occurrence, with a repertoire-size bias correction applied to the TCR pairs. A later analysis estimated false discovery rates by permuting HLA or CMV assignments 20 times. A later analysis grouped co-occurring TCRs with DBSCAN, adding TCRdist sequence similarity when clustering within HLA-allele-positive subsets. Repertoires with fewer than 30,000 or more than 120,000 public chains were left out of co-occurrence clustering, as were several repertoires with anomalous nucleotide sharing. TCRdb limited this immuneACCESS table to in-frame rearrangements with V and J called. A share of clones is missing; checked studies link under half to unresolved V genes, and the rest is unexplained. V, J and clone size were drawn from that table, and D and trimming were deduced from the DNA. This sample comprises 150,000 to 200,000 clones, approximately 80% of them detected only once. The top ten constitute approximately 0.99% of the sample.

The cohort comprised approximately 700 healthy bone marrow donors. All cohort members were sampled while nominally healthy, although unrecorded immune exposures were likely present. The donor tested CMV seronegative and was one of the 352 seronegative cohort members. Each donor provided a peripheral blood sample, and peripheral blood mononuclear cells were used for TCR beta sequencing. The Qiagen DNeasy Blood Extraction Kit was used to extract genomic DNA from the blood cell samples. The CDR3 runs 12 residues from the cysteine to the phenylalanine. Of the read, only the CDR3 DNA is kept; its 36 bases are in frame from base 1. CDR1 and CDR2 were assigned from the germline V gene as SNHLY and FYNNEI. V sheds 8 bases and J sheds 3 bases, leaving 11 bases between their ends. With respect to this clone: Its cognate antigen has yet to be identified. There are no base qualities to consult, and no much larger clone falls within one base.

Material for sequencing was PBMCs. The rearranged segments are TRBV2 and TRBJ2-7; the D gene is not confidently resolved. This receptor was identified in a woman between 40 and 55 years old in good health and CMV-seronegative. The nucleotide sequence is TGTGCCAGCTCTAAGGAGAGCTACGAGCAGTACTTC. This sequence encodes CASSKESYEQYF.